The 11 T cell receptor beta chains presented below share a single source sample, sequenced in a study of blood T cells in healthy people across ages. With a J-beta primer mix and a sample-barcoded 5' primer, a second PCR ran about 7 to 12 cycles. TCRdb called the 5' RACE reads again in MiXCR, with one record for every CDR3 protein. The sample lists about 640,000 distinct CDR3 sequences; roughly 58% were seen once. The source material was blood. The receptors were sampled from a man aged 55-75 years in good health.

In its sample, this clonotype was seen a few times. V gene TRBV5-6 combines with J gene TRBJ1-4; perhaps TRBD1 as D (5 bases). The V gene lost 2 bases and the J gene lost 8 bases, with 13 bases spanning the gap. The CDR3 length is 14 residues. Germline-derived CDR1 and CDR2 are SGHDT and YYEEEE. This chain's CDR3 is CASSFGTQGEKLFF. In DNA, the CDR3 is TGTGCCAGCAGCTTCGGGACCCAGGGCGAAAAACTGTTTTTT. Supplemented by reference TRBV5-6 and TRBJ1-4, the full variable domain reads DAGVTQSPTHLIKTRGQQVTLRCSPKSGHDTVSWYQQALGQGPQFIFQYYEEEERQRGNFPDRFSGHQFPNYSSELNVNALLLGDSALYLCASSFGTQGEKLFFGSGTQLSVL.

DNA of the CDR3: TGTGCCAGCAGCCAGGGAGGCCTTTCCGGCGAGCAGTTCTTC. This codes for CASSQGGLSGEQFF. J is TRBJ2-1 and V is TRBV7-2; a weak D match, TRBD2 (6 bases). Trimming pared 5 bases from V and 10 bases from J, leaving 18 bases between. In germline, CDR1 is SGHTA, CDR2 FQGNSA. This CDR3 comprises 14 residues.

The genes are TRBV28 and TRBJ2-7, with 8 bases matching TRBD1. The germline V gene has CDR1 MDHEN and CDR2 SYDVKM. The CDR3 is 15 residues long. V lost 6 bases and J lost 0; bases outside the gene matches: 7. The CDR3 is CASSPNRGVSYEQYF. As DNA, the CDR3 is TGTGCCAGCAGCCCGAACAGGGGGGTCTCCTACGAGCAGTACTTC. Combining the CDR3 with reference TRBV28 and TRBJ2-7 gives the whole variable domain DVKVTQSSRYLVKRTGEKVFLECVQDMDHENMFWYRQDPGLGLRLIYFSYDVKMKEKGDIPEGYSVSREKKERFSLILESASTNQTSMYLCASSPNRGVSYEQYFGPGTRLTVT.

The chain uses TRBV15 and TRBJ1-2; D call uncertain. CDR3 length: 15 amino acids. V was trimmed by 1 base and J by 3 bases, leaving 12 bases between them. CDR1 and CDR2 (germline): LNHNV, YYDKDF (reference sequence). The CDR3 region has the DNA TGTGCCACCAGCAGAGGGGCCGGGGTAGACTATGGCTACACCTTC. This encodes CATSRGAGVDYGYTF.

This chain's CDR3 is CSATPGGAQETQYF. The CDR3 DNA is TGCAGTGCTACCCCCGGGGGGGCCCAAGAGACCCAGTACTTC. The rearrangement links TRBV20-1 to TRBJ2-5, with 8 bases identical to TRBD2. J gave up 1 base and V 4 bases, and 5 bases lay outside the gene matches. Germline values: CDR1 DFQATT, CDR2 SNEGSKA (reference sequence). The CDR3 is made up of 14 amino acids.

This CDR3 is CAISDGQGATNEKLFF. The DNA of the CDR3 is TGTGCCATCAGTGACGGACAGGGGGCAACTAATGAAAAACTGTTTTTT. The J gene is TRBJ1-4, the V gene TRBV10-3; 10 bases agree with TRBD1. This CDR3 region has 16 residues. V lost 3 bases to trimming and J lost 0 bases; unmatched junction nucleotides: 1. The germline CDR1 and CDR2 sequences are ENHRY and SYGVKD.

Here the CDR3 DNA reads TGCAGTGCTAGGCGCGGGGGGGGCAATTACAATGAGCAGTTCTTC. It yields the protein CSARRGGGNYNEQFF. The chain combines TRBV20-1 with TRBJ2-1, with 9 bases lining up with TRBD2. Trimming cost V 3 bases and J 4 bases; bases outside gene matches: 7. Germline loops: CDR1 DFQATT, CDR2 SNEGSKA (reference sequence). The CDR3 is 15 amino acids.

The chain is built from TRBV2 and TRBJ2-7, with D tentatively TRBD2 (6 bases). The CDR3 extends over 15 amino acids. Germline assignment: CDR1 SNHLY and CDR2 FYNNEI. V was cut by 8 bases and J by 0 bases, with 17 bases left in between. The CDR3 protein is CASVTPGDHSYEQYF. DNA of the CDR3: TGTGCCAGCGTAACCCCGGGGGACCACTCCTACGAGCAGTACTTC.

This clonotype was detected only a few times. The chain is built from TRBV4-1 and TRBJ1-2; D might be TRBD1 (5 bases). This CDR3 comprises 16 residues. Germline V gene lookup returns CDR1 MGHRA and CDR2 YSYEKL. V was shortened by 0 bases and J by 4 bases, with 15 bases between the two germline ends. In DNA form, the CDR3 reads TGCGCCAGCAGCCAAGACCCCCGGGACCGCATCTATGGCTACACCTTC. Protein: CASSQDPRDRIYGYTF.

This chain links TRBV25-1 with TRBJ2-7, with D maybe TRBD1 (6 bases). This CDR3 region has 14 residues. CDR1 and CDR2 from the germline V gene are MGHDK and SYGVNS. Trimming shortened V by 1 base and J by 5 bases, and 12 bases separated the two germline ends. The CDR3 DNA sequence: TGTGCCAGCAGTGAATCTTTAGGGGGTAACGAGCAGTACTTC. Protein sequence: CASSESLGGNEQYF.

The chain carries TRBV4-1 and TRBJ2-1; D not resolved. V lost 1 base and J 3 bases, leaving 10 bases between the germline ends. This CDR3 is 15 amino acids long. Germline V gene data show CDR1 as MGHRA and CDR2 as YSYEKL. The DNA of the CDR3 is TGCGCCAGCAGCCAAGGCCTAGTGGACTACAATGAGCAGTTCTTC. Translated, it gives CASSQGLVDYNEQFF.